Given below is one TCR beta chain in context. TCRdb itself ran the PCR reads through MiXCR, one entry per CDR3 protein. The table lists about 15,000 distinct CDR3 sequences, around half of them singletons. The sample belongs to a study of tumor-infiltrating lymphocytes in oesophageal squamous cell carcinoma. This CDR3 spans 12 amino acids. The germline CDR1 and CDR2 sequences are DFQATT and SNEGSKA (reference sequence). Source material: blood. The receptor was derived from a male donor with esophageal squamous cell carcinoma. The chain combines TRBV20-1 with TRBJ2-7; 12 nucleotides line up with TRBD2. The J call is in doubt because the DNA end fits TRBJ2-1 better. The CDR3 DNA reads as TGCAGTGCTACTAGCGGGGGGGGTGAGCAGTTCTTC. Amino acid sequence: CSATSGGGEQFF.